This TCR beta chain was identified during a study of response to subunit inactivated influenza vaccine. There are a few counts of this clonotype. The ends lost 3 bases at V and 1 base at J; junction bases unmatched: 14. The CDR3 spans 20 residues. A single record per CDR3 protein comes from TCRdb applying MiXCR to the RT-PCR reads. The profile shows 560,000 or so distinct CDR3 sequences, 7.5% to 8.5% of them singletons. The rearrangement joins TRBV12-3 or TRBV12-4 to TRBJ2-1; 11 nucleotides agree with TRBD2. The source was PBMCs from blood, collected around 25 months after vaccination. This clonotype was sampled from a man in his fifties or sixties who received an inactivated influenza vaccine. The CDR3 DNA is TGTGCCAGCAGTTTCACGATAAGGGTAGCGGGGGGGCTGTCCTACAATGAGCAGTTCTTC. This encodes CASSFTIRVAGGLSYNEQFF.